This T cell receptor (beta chain) emerged from a study of early T cells in non-severe SARS-CoV-2 infection. Study-wide results and limits: Clonotype matching in VDJdb favored anti-spike CD8 responses and did not capture private and CD4 specificities.

The V and J ends lost 0 bases and 0 bases, in that order; junction bases with no gene match: 4. CDR1 is SGDLS and CDR2 is YYNGEE in the germline V gene. The CDR3 has 16 amino acids. TCRdb re-called the 5' RACE reads through MiXCR, storing one row per CDR3 protein. Of about 58,000 distinct CDR3 sequences listed, roughly 7.7% are singletons. Ten or more counts support this clonotype. What it binds is unknown. What was sequenced was whole blood. The receptor was isolated from an adult who was a healthcare worker with PCR-confirmed SARS-CoV-2 infection or an uninfected control (not recorded which). The chain joins TRBV9 to TRBJ2-5, with 8 bases fitting TRBD2. As DNA, the CDR3 is TGTGCCAGCAGCGTAGACCGGGGACTAGACCAAGAGACCCAGTACTTC. Amino acids: CASSVDRGLDQETQYF. Full variable domain (rest looked up from reference TRBV9 and TRBJ2-5): DSGVTQTPKHLITATGQRVTLRCSPRSGDLSVYWYQQSLDQGLQFLIQYYNGEERAKGNILERFSAQQFPDLHSELNLSSLELGDSALYFCASSVDRGLDQETQYFGPGTRLLVL.